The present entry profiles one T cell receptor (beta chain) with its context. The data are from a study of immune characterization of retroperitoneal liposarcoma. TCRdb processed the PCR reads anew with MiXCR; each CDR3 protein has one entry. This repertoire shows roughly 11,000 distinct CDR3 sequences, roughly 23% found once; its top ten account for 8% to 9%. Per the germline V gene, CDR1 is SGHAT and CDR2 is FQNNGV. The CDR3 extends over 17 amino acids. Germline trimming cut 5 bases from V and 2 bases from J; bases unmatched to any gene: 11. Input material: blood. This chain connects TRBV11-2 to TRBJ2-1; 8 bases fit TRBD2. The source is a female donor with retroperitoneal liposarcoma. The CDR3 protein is CASSPRPPGGPYNEQFF. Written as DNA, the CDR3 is TGTGCCAGCAGCCCGAGACCTCCGGGAGGGCCCTACAATGAGCAGTTCTTC.